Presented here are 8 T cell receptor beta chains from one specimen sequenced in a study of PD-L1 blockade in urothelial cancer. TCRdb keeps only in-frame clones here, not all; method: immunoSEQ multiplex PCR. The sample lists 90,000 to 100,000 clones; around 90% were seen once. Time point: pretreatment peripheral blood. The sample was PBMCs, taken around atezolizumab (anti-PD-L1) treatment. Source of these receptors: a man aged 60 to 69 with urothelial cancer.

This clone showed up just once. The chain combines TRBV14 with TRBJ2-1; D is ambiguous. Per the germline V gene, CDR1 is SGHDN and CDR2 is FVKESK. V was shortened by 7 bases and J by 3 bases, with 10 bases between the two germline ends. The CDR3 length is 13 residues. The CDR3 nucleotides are TGTGCCAGCACCTACCAAGACTACAATGAGCAGTTCTTC. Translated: CASTYQDYNEQFF.

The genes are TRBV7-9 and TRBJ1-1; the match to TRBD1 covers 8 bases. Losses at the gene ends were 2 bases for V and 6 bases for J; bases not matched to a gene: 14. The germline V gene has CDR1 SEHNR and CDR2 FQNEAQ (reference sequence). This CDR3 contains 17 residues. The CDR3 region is CASSLPPTLQGAAEAFF. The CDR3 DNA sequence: TGTGCCAGCAGCTTACCCCCCACCCTCCAGGGGGCAGCTGAAGCTTTCTTT.

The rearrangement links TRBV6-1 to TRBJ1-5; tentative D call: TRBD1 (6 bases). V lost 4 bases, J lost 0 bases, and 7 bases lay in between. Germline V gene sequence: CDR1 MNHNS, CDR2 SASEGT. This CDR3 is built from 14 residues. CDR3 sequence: CASSGGPSNQPQHF. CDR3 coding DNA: TGTGCCAGCAGTGGGGGGCCTAGCAATCAGCCCCAGCATTTT.

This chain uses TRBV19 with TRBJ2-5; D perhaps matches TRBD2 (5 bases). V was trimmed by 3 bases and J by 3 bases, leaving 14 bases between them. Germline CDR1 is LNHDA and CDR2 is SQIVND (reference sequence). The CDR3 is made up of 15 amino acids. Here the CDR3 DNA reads TGTGCCAGTAGTATGGTTGGGCGGGTGGAAGAGACCCAGTACTTC. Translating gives CASSMVGRVEETQYF.

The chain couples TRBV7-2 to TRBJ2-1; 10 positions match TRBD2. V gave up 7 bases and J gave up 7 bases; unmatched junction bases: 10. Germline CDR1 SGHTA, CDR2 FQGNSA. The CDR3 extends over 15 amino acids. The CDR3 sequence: CASMSLAGGGNEQFF. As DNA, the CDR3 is TGTGCCAGCATGTCTTTAGCGGGAGGCGGTAATGAGCAGTTCTTC. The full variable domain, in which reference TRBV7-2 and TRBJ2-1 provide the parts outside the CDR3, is GAGVSQSPSNKVTEKGKDVELRCDPISGHTALYWYRQSLGQGLEFLIYFQGNSAPDKSGLPSDRFSAERTGGSVSTLTIQRTQQEDSAVYLCASMSLAGGGNEQFFGPGTRLTVL.

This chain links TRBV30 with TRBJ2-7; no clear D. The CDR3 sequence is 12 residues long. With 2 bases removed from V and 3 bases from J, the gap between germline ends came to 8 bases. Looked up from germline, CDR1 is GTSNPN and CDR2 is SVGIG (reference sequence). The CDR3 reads CAWSPNGYEQYF. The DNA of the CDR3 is TGTGCCTGGAGTCCTAACGGCTACGAGCAGTACTTC.

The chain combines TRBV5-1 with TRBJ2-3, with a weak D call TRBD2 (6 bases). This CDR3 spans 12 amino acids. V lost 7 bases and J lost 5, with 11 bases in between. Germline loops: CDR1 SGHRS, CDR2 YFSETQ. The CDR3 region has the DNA TGCGCCAGCCGGGAGCCAGGAGATACGCAGTATTTT. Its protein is CASREPGDTQYF.

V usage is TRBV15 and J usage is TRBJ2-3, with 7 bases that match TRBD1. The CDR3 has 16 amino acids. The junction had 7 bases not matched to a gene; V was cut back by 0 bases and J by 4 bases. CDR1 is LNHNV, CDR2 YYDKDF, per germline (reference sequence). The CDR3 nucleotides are TGTGCCACCAGCAGAGATCGAAAAGGGGGCCCAGATACGCAGTATTTT. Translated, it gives CATSRDRKGGPDTQYF.